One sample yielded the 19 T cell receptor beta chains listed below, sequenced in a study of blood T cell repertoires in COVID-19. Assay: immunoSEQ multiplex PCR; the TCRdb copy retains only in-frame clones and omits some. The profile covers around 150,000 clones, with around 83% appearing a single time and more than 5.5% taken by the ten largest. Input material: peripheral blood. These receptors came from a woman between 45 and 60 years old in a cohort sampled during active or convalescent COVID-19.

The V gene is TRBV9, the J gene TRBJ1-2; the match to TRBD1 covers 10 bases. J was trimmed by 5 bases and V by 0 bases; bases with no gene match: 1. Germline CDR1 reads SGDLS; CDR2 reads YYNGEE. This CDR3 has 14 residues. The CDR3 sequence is CASSVGGQGYGYTF. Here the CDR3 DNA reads TGTGCCAGCAGCGTAGGGGGACAGGGGTATGGCTACACCTTC.

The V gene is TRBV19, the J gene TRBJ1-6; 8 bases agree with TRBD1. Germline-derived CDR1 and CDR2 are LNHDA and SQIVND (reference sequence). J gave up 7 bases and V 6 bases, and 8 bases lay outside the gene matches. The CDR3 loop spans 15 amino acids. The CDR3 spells CASSNDRGSNSPLHF. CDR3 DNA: TGTGCCAGTAGCAACGACAGGGGTTCGAATTCACCCCTCCACTTT.

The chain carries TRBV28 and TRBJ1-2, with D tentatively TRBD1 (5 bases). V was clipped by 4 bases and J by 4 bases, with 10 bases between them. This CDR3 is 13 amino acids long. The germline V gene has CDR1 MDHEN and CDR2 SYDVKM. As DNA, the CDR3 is TGTGCCAGCAGTTCGACAGTAATCTATGGCTACACCTTC. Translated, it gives CASSSTVIYGYTF.

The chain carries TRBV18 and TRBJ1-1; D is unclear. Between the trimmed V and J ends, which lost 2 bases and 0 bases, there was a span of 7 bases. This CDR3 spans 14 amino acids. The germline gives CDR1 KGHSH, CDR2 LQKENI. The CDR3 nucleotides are TGTGCCAGCTCACCATCCACTATGAACACTGAAGCTTTCTTT. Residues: CASSPSTMNTEAFF.

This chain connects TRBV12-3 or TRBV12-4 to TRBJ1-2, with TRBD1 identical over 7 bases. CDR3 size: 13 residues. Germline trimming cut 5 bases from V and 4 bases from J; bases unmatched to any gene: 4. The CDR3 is CASSDGTVYGYTF. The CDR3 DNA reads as TGTGCCAGCAGTGACGGGACAGTCTATGGCTACACCTTC.

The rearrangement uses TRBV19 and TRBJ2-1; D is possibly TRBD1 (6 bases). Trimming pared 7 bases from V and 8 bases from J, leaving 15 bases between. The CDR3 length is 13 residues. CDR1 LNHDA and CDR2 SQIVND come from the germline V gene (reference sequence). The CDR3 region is CASTPRGLDEQFF. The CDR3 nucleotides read TGTGCCAGTACCCCCAGGGGCCTGGATGAGCAGTTCTTC.

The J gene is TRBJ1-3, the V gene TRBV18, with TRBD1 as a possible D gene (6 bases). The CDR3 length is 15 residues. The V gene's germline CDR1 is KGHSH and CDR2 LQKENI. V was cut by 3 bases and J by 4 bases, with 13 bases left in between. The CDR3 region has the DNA TGTGCCAGCTCACCGCGGGGGCTAGTCGGAAACACCATATATTTT. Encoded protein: CASSPRGLVGNTIYF.

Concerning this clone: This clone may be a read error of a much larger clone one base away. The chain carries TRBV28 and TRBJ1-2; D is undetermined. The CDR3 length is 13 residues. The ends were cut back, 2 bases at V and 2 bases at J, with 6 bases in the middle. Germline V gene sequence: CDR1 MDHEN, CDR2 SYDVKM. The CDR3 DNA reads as TGTGCCAGCAGTTTAGGCAGAAACTATGGCTACACCTTC. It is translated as CASSLGRNYGYTF.

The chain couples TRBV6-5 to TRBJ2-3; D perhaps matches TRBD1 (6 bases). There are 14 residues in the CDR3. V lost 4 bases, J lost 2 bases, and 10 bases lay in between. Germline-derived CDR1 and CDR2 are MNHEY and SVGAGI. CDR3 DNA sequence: TGTGCCAGCAGTTTCGACAGGTTCACAGATACGCAGTATTTT. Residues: CASSFDRFTDTQYF.

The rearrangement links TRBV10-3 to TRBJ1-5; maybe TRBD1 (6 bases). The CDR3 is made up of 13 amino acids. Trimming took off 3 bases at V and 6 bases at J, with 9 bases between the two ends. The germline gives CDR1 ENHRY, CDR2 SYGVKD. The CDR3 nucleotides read TGTGCCATCAGTGATGGGGGCTCTCAGCCCCAGCATTTT. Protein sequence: CAISDGGSQPQHF.

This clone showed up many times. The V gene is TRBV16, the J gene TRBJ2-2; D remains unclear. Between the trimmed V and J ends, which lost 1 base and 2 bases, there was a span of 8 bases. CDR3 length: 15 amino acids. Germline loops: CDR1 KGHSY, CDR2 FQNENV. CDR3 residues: CASSQWATNTGELFF. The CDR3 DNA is TGTGCCAGCAGCCAATGGGCGACAAACACCGGGGAGCTGTTTTTT.

The DNA for the CDR3 is TGTGCCAGCAGTTACGACCCAGGATACACCGGGGAGCTGTTTTTT. Translating gives CASSYDPGYTGELFF. The chain has TRBV6-5 and TRBJ2-2; D call uncertain. Trimming shortened V by 2 bases and J by 3 bases, and 10 bases separated the two germline ends. Germline V gives CDR1 MNHEY, CDR2 SVGAGI. This CDR3 is built from 15 residues.

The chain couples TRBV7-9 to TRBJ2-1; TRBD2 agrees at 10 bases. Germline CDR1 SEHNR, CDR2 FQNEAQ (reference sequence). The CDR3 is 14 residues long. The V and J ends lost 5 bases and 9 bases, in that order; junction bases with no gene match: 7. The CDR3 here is CASSDGLAAIEQFF. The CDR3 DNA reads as TGTGCCAGCAGCGACGGACTAGCGGCGATTGAGCAGTTCTTC.

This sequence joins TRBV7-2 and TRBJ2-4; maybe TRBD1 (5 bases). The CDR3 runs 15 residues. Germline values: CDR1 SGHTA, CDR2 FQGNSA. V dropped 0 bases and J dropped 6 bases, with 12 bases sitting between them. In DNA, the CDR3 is TGTGCCAGCAGCTTAGCGCAGGGTAGTGGAAACATTCAGTACTTC. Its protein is CASSLAQGSGNIQYF.

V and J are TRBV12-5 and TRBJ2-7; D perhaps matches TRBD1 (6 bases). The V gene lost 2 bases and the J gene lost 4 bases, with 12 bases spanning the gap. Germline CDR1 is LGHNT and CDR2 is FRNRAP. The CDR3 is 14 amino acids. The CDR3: CASGLLQGNYEQYF. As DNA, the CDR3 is TGTGCTAGTGGTTTGTTACAGGGTAATTACGAGCAGTACTTC.

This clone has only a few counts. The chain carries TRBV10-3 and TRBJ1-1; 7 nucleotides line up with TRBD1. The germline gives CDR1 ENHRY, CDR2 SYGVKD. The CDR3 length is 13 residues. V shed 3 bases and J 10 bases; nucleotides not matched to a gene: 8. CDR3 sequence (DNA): TGTGCCATCAGTGAAGGGGGCACTCGTGGAGCTTTCTTT. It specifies CAISEGGTRGAFF.

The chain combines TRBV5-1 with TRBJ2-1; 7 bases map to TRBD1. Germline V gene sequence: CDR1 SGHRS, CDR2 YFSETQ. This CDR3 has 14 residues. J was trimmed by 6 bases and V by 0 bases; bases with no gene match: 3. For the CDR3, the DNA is TGCGCCAGCAGCTTGGGGACAGGATCCAATGAGCAGTTCTTC. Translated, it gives CASSLGTGSNEQFF.

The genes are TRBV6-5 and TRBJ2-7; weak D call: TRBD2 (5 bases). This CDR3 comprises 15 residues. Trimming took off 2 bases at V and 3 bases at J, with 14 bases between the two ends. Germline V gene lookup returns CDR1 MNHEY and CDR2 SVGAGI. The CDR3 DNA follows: TGTGCCAGCAGTTACCGGGATAGTTTACACTACGAGCAGTACTTC. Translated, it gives CASSYRDSLHYEQYF.

The CDR3 is CAWRAARNNSPLHF. The CDR3 DNA is TGTGCCTGGAGGGCAGCTAGAAATAATTCACCCCTCCACTTT. The chain recombines TRBV30 with TRBJ1-6, with D uncertain. The germline V gene has CDR1 GTSNPN and CDR2 SVGIG (reference sequence). V was cut by 3 bases and J by 5 bases, with 11 bases left in between. The CDR3 contains 14 residues.